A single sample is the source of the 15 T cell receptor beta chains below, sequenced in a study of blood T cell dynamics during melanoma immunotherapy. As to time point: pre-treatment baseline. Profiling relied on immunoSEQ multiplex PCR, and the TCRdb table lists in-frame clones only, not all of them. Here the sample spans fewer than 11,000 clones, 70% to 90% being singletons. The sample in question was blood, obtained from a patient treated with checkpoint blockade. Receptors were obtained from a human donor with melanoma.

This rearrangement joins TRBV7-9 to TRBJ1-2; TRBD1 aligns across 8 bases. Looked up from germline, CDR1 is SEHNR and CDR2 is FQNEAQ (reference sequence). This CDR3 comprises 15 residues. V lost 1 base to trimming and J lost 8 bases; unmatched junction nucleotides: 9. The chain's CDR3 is CASSLEVQGASGYTF. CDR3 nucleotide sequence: TGTGCCAGCAGCTTAGAAGTTCAGGGGGCGTCCGGCTACACCTTC.

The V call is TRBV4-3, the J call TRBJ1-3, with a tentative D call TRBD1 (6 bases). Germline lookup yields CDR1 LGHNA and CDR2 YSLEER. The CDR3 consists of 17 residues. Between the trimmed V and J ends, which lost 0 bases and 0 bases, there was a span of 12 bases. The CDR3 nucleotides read TGCGCCAGCAGCCAAGAGGGGGCAGGTTTCTCTGGAAACACCATATATTTT. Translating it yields CASSQEGAGFSGNTIYF.

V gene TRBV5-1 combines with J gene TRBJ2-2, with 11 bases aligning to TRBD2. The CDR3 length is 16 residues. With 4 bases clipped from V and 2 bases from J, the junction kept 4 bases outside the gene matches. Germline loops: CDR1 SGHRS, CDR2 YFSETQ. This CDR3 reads CASSPTSGTNTGELFF. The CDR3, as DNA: TGCGCCAGCAGCCCGACTAGCGGGACTAACACCGGGGAGCTGTTTTTT.

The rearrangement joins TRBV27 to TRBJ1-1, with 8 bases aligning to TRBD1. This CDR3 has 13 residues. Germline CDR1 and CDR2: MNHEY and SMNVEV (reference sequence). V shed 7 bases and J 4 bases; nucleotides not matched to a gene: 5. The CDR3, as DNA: TGTGCCAGCAAAAGACAGGGGAGCACTGAAGCTTTCTTT. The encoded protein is CASKRQGSTEAFF.

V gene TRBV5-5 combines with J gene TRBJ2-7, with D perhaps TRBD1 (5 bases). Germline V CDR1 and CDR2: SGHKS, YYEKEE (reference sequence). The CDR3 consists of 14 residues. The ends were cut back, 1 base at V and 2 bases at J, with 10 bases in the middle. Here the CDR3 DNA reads TGTGCCAGCAGCTTGACCAGGGTAGCCTACGAGCAGTACTTC. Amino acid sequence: CASSLTRVAYEQYF.

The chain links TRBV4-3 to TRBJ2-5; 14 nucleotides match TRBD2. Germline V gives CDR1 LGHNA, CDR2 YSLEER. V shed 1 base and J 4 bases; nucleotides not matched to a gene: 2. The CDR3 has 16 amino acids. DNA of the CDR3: TGCGCCAGCAGCCAAGGACTAGCGGGAGGGCGAGAGACCCAGTACTTC. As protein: CASSQGLAGGRETQYF.

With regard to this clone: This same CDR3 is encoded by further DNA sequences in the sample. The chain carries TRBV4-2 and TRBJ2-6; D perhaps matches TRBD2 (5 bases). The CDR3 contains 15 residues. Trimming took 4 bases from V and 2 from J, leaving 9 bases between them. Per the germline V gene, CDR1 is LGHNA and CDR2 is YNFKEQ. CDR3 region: CASSREGTGANVLTF. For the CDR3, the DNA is TGTGCCAGCAGCCGTGAGGGAACTGGGGCCAACGTCCTGACTTTC.

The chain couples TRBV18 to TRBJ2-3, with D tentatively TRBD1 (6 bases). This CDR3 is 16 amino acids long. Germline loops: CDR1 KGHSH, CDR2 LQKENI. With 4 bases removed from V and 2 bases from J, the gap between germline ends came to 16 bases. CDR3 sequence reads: CASSRQGTGATDTQYF. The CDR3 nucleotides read TGTGCCAGCTCACGGCAGGGGACGGGCGCCACAGATACGCAGTATTTT.

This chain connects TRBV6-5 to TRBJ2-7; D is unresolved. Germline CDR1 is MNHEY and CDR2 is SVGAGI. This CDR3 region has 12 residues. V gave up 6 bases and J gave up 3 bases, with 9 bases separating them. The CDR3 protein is CASRAANYEQYF. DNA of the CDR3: TGTGCCAGCAGGGCCGCGAACTACGAGCAGTACTTC.

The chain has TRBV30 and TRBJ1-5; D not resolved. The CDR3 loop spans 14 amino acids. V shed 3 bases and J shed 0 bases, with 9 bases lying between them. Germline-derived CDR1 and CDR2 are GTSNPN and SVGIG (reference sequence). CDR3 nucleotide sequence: TGTGCCTGGAGCGACGTGAATAGCAATCAGCCCCAGCATTTT. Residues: CAWSDVNSNQPQHF.

CDR3 sequence: CASSASGTIGETQYF. The CDR3 DNA reads TGTGCCAGCAGCGCCTCGGGGACCATTGGAGAGACCCAGTACTTC. The chain combines TRBV5-4 with TRBJ2-5, with D perhaps TRBD1 or TRBD2 (5 bases each). V lost 4 bases and J 4 bases, leaving 17 bases between the germline ends. This CDR3 has 15 amino acids. Germline values: CDR1 SGHNT, CDR2 YYREEE (reference sequence).

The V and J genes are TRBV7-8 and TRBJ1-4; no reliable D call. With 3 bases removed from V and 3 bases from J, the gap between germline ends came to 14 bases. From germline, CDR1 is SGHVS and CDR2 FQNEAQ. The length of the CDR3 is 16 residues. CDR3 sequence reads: CASSFMAAASNEKLFF. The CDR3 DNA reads TGTGCCAGCAGCTTCATGGCGGCAGCGTCTAATGAAAAACTGTTTTTT.

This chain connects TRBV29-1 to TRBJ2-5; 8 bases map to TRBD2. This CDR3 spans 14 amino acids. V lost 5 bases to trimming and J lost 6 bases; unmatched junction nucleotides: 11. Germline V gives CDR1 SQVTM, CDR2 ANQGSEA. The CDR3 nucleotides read TGCAGCGTTCATACAGCGGGAGAGGCACAGACCCAGTACTTC. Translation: CSVHTAGEAQTQYF.

This chain's CDR3 is CASSSGGGSSYEQYF. The CDR3 region has the DNA TGCGCCAGCAGCTCCGGAGGCGGGAGTAGCTACGAGCAGTACTTC. V is TRBV5-1 and J is TRBJ2-7; 7 bases fit TRBD2. V lost 3 bases and J lost 3; bases outside the gene matches: 9. The CDR3 is made up of 15 amino acids. Germline loops: CDR1 SGHRS, CDR2 YFSETQ.

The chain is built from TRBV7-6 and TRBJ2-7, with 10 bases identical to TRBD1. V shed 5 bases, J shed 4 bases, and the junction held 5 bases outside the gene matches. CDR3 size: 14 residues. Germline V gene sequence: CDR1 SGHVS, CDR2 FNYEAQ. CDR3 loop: CASSVGQGVYEQYF. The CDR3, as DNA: TGTGCCAGCAGCGTAGGACAGGGGGTTTACGAGCAGTACTTC.